This TCR beta chain is from a study of T cell responses to AZD1222 COVID-19 vaccine. Study-wide results and caveats: At 160-218 and 743-854, vaccine-associated CD4 TCRs were dominant, and they spanned spike. After two AZD1222 doses, spike-specific TCR breadth and depth rose versus day 0.

Data came from immunoSEQ multiplex PCR; TCRdb stores just in-frame clones and leaves some out. The sample has roughly 100,000 clones, about 90% seen once. This clone was found a few times. Its antigen is unknown. Trimming removed 4 bases from V and 5 bases from J, with 11 bases in between. Per the germline V gene, CDR1 is MNHEY and CDR2 is SVGEGT. The CDR3 has 13 residues. V and J are TRBV6-2 or TRBV6-3 and TRBJ1-2, with D perhaps TRBD1 (5 bases). This receptor was obtained from an adult who received the AZD1222 COVID-19 vaccine. The source was peripheral blood, collected 28 days after the second AZD1222 dose. The CDR3 DNA reads as TGTGCCAGCAGTTGGGGCGCAGGATATGGCTACACCTTC. Protein sequence: CASSWGAGYGYTF.